The rows below give T cell receptor beta chains drawn from one sample of a study of graft-versus-host responses after intestinal transplantation. Sequenced by immunoSEQ multiplex PCR; TCRdb stores in-frame clones only, minus some. Of about 80,000 clones in the sample, roughly 90% were seen once. The input for sequencing was PBMCs, taken 98 days after intestinal transplantation. These receptors were taken from a human patient who received an intestinal transplant, so some T cells may come from the graft donor. The CDR3 runs from the conserved cysteine through the conserved F or W. The order of the fields is V gene, D gene, J gene, clone size, CDR3 DNA, CDR3 protein. The D gene is left open where the match is weak. Clone size is stated in some rows and not others, as once, few, many or a class when expanded.

TRBV5-1,TRBD2,TRBJ2-1,-,TGCGCCAGCAGCTCCGGACTAGCGGTTTACAATGAGCAGTTCTTC,CASSSGLAVYNEQFF
TRBV5-1,-,TRBJ2-5,-,TGCGCCAGCAGCTTAGGCGGGGAACCCCAAGAGACCCAGTACTTC,CASSLGGEPQETQYF
TRBV29-1,-,TRBJ2-6,-,TGCAGCGTCCTCCCGTCCTCTGGGGCCAACGTCCTGACTTTC,CSVLPSSGANVLTF
TRBV2,TRBD1,TRBJ2-1,-,TGTGCCAGCACACAGGGGTTCCTCTCCTACAATGAGCAGTTCTTC,CASTQGFLSYNEQFF
TRBV18,TRBD1,TRBJ1-4,once,TGTGCCAGCTCTCCGGGACAGGTCAATGAAAAACTGTTTTTT,CASSPGQVNEKLFF
TRBV4-1,-,TRBJ2-7,-,TGCGCCAGCAGCCAAGCAGGGGGACTCGGCGAGCAGTACTTC,CASSQAGGLGEQYF
TRBV5-6,TRBD1,TRBJ1-2,-,TGTGCCAGCAGGACAGGGGGAAACTATGGCTACACCTTC,CASRTGGNYGYTF
TRBV6-1,-,TRBJ2-1,-,TGTGCCAGCAGTCCAGCGATCAATGAGCAGTTCTTC,CASSPAINEQFF
TRBV25-1,-,TRBJ2-2,-,TGTGCCAGCAGTCGCACAGAGACGACCGGGGAGCTGTTTTTT,CASSRTETTGELFF
TRBV18,-,TRBJ2-1,-,TGTGCCAGCTCACTTTCGGCAGGGTTGGGAGAGCAGTTCTTC,CASSLSAGLGEQFF
TRBV7-3,TRBD2,TRBJ2-3,-,TGTGCCAGCAGTAGTTCCGGGACTAGGACGCAGTATTTT,CASSSSGTRTQYF
TRBV5-1,TRBD1,TRBJ2-5,-,TGCGCCAGCAGGCCTGGACAGGAGCAGAGGGCCCAGTACTTC,CASRPGQEQRAQYF
TRBV28,-,TRBJ1-1,-,TGTGCCAGCAGTTCCCTCAGCCTCATGAACACTGAAGCTTTCTTT,CASSSLSLMNTEAFF
TRBV7-9,-,TRBJ2-1,-,TGTGCCAGCAGCCTAAGGTTGGGCTCCTACAATGAGCAGTTCTTC,CASSLRLGSYNEQFF
TRBV18,-,TRBJ2-7,once,TGTGCCAGCTCACGGGGGGACAGCGCCTACGAGCAGTACTTC,CASSRGDSAYEQYF
TRBV6-1,TRBD2,TRBJ2-1,-,TGTGCCAGCAGATTTAGCGGGAGGAATGAGCAGTTCTTC,CASRFSGRNEQFF
TRBV5-1,TRBD1,TRBJ2-7,-,TGCGCCAGCAGCTTAGGGACAGTTGCCTACGAGCAGTACTTC,CASSLGTVAYEQYF
TRBV21-1,-,TRBJ2-3,-,TGTGCCAGCTACCAGGGCCCAGATACGCAGTATTTT,CASYQGPDTQYF
TRBV7-9,TRBD1,TRBJ1-5,-,TGTGCCGTAAGGTCTGGGGACAGGGGGCCGAATCAGCCCCAGCATTTT,CAVRSGDRGPNQPQHF
TRBV19,TRBD1,TRBJ2-7,-,TGTGCCAGTAGTGCAGGGGGCGCGGGCTACGAGCAGTACTTC,CASSAGGAGYEQYF
TRBV5-4,TRBD1,TRBJ1-1,-,TGTGCCAGCAGACCGACCGGGACAGGGGTCTCGATCCGGTACCCGAGAGTAGCTTTCTTT,CASRPTGTGVSIRYPRVAFF
TRBV4-1,TRBD1,TRBJ1-3,-,TGCGCCAGCAGCCTGCCCGGGACAGGGACCCGCTCTGGAAACACCATATATTTT,CASSLPGTGTRSGNTIYF
TRBV4-2,-,TRBJ2-1,-,TGTGCCAGCAGCCAAAATCTAGCCCTATTTTCCTACAATGAGCAGTTCTTC,CASSQNLALFSYNEQFF
TRBV2,TRBD2,TRBJ2-1,-,TGTGCCAGCAGTCCTCTTAGCGGGGGGCGCAATGAGCAGTTCTTC,CASSPLSGGRNEQFF
TRBV5-6,-,TRBJ1-2,-,TGTGCCAGCAGCTTCCGACCCGGGAACTATGGCTACACCTTC,CASSFRPGNYGYTF
TRBV7-2,TRBD2,TRBJ2-7,once,TGTGCCAGCAGCTTATCCGGGGGGTCCTCCTACGAGCAGTACTTC,CASSLSGGSSYEQYF
TRBV10-3,TRBD1,TRBJ1-1,few,TGTGCCATCAGCCCCGGGACAGGGGGCACTGAAGCTTTCTTT,CAISPGTGGTEAFF
TRBV4-1,-,TRBJ2-1,-,TGCGCCAGCAGCGACACGGCTAGCAGAGACAATGAGCAGTTCTTC,CASSDTASRDNEQFF
TRBV5-1,TRBD1,TRBJ1-2,-,TGCGCCAGCAGCGAATGGACGGGGCGAGACAGGGGGCAGTTCTATGGCTACACCTTC,CASSEWTGRDRGQFYGYTF
TRBV7-9,-,TRBJ1-1,-,TGTGCCAGCAGCTTAGGGCCAGGGATGAACACTGAAGCTTTCTTT,CASSLGPGMNTEAFF
TRBV4-1,TRBD1,TRBJ1-1,-,TGCGCCAGCAGCCGATCGACAGGGGACACTGAAGCTTTCTTT,CASSRSTGDTEAFF
TRBV5-5,TRBD2,TRBJ2-1,-,TGTGCCAGCAGCTCGGAGGGGCTCGGGACTAGCAGTTTCAATGAGCAGTTCTTC,CASSSEGLGTSSFNEQFF
TRBV10-3,TRBD1,TRBJ2-7,few,TGTGCCATCAGTGAGTCCGGGACAGGGGGTTACGAGCAGTACTTC,CAISESGTGGYEQYF
TRBV12-5,TRBD1,TRBJ2-1,-,TGTGCTAGTGGGAGGACAGGGGGCAATGAGCAGTTCTTC,CASGRTGGNEQFF
TRBV6-5,-,TRBJ2-5,once,TGTGCCAGCAGTGCCCGACAGGAGGAAACCCAGTACTTC,CASSARQEETQYF
TRBV5-4,-,TRBJ1-2,-,TGTGCCAGTAGCTTGGGGCCTCAACAGGGCCTCTATGGCTACACCTTC,CASSLGPQQGLYGYTF
TRBV9,-,TRBJ2-5,-,TGTGCCAGCAGCGGTACAGGAGAGGAGACCCAGTACTTC,CASSGTGEETQYF
TRBV7-6,-,TRBJ2-5,-,TGTGCCAGCAGATTAACAGAGACCCAGTACTTC,CASRLTETQYF
TRBV7-6,-,TRBJ2-3,-,TGTGCCAGCAGCTTAGCGGGGCTGAATGGCACAGATACGCAGTATTTT,CASSLAGLNGTDTQYF
TRBV25-1,-,TRBJ1-2,-,TGTGCCAGCAGTGAGGGCGGACAGATCTATGGCTACACCTTC,CASSEGGQIYGYTF
TRBV12-1,-,TRBJ1-1,-,TGTGCCAGCAGCTTTCAGGAAAACACTGAAGCTTTCTTT,CASSFQENTEAFF
TRBV25-1,TRBD2,TRBJ2-7,-,TGTGCCAGCAGTGATGGAGCGGGAGCCCTCTACGAGCAGTACTTC,CASSDGAGALYEQYF
TRBV5-1,-,TRBJ1-2,-,TGCGCCAGCAGCCCAGGAACAGGGAACGGAGATGGCTACACCTTC,CASSPGTGNGDGYTF
TRBV6-4,TRBD1,TRBJ2-7,-,TGTGCCAGCAGTGACTACAGGGGGCTGGGGTACGAGCAGTACTTC,CASSDYRGLGYEQYF
TRBV19,-,TRBJ1-1,-,TGTGCCAGTAGTGGTTCTAGGACTGAAGCTTTCTTT,CASSGSRTEAFF
TRBV15,TRBD1,TRBJ1-1,-,TGTGCCACCAGCAGTGAAACAGGGGTTAAGGTTGAAGCTTTCTTT,CATSSETGVKVEAFF
TRBV5-4,TRBD2,TRBJ2-7,once,TGTGCCAGCAGCTTGGGGGCTAGCGGGAATTACTACGAGCAGTACTTC,CASSLGASGNYYEQYF
TRBV4-1,-,TRBJ1-1,-,TGCGCCAGCAGCCAAGAAGGAGGGTTCAGCACTGAAGCTTTCTTT,CASSQEGGFSTEAFF